This T cell receptor (beta chain) stems from a study of T cell clonality in common variable immunodeficiency. The study's findings and limits: Reportedly, TCR beta sequences from common variable immunodeficiency showed fewer deletions and N-nucleotide insertions.

Assay used: immunoSEQ multiplex PCR; TCRdb lists only in-frame clones, some missing. This sample carries about 39,000 clones, none of them present only once. Trimming took 4 bases from V and 5 from J; bases not matched to a gene: 3. The CDR3 extends over 13 amino acids. Germline CDR1 is DFQATT and CDR2 is SNEGSKA (reference sequence). This clone occurred many times. Its target is not known. Read sequence stops 3 residues before the CDR3 end, and the germline J gene provides the missing end. Sequencing was done on a sample of peripheral blood mononuclear cells. The TCR sequence derives from a person aged 18 to 75 in good health. The chain has TRBV20-1 and TRBJ1-4; 8 positions match TRBD1. The covered CDR3 bases are TGCAGTGCTACGGGACAGGCCAATGAAAAA. Its protein is CSATGQANEK. The whole CDR3 protein reads CSATGQANEKLFF.